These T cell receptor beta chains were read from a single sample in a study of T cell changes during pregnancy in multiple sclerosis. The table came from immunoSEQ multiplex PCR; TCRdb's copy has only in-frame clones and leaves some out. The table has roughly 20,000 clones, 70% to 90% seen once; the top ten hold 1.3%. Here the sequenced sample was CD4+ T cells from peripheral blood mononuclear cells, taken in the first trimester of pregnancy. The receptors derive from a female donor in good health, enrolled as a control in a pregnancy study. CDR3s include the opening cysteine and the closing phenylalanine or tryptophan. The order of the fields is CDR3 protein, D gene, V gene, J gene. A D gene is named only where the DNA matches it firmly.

CASSLTGTASSYEQYF	TRBD1	TRBV5-1	TRBJ2-7
CASSTGQSGYTF	.	TRBV30	TRBJ1-2
CASSSGLAGGNEQFF	TRBD2	TRBV11-1	TRBJ2-1
CASRAGDRIQETQYF	TRBD1	TRBV27	TRBJ2-5
CASSQEKGSNQPQHF	.	TRBV4-3	TRBJ1-5
CASNPEIGLAGISSYNEQFF	TRBD2	TRBV13	TRBJ2-1
CAWAGGETQYF	.	TRBV30	TRBJ2-5
CASSETLTVPLHF	.	TRBV6-1	TRBJ1-6
CASSRYGLAGGLSTDTQYF	TRBD2	TRBV19	TRBJ2-3
CASTGLAGSRETQYF	TRBD2	TRBV18	TRBJ2-5
CASSLGGSGGFDEQFF	TRBD2	TRBV5-1	TRBJ2-1
CASSQQLTGGTEAFF	.	TRBV6-4	TRBJ1-1
CASSETGGWPDTQYF	TRBD2	TRBV6-1	TRBJ2-3
CASSRRAGTEPLHF	.	TRBV19	TRBJ1-6
CATSRDGTGGTEAFF	TRBD1	TRBV15	TRBJ1-1
CASSDQAGQGIGKLFF	TRBD1	TRBV25-1	TRBJ1-4
CASSGQLNQPQHF	.	TRBV6-5	TRBJ1-5
CASILAGDRTDTQYF	TRBD2	TRBV5-1	TRBJ2-3
CAWSLRDRDVGEQFF	TRBD1	TRBV30	TRBJ2-1
CASSPRGGSNTGELFF	.	TRBV7-2	TRBJ2-2